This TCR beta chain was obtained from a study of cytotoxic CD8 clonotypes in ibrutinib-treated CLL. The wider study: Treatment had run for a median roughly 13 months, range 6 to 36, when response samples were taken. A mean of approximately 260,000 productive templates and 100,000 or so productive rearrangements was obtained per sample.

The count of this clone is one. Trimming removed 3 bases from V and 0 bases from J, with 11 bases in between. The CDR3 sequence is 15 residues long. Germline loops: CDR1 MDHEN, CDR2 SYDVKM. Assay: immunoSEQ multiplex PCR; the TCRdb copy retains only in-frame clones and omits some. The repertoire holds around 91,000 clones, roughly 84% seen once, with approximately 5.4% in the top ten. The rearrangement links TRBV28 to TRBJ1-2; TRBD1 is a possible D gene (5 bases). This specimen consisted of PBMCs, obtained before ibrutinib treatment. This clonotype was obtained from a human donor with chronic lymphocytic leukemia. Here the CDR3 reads CASSFPRGPNYGYTF. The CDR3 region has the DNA TGTGCCAGCAGTTTCCCCCGGGGCCCTAACTATGGCTACACCTTC.